The clone carrying this TCR beta chain was seen at least ten times. Its specificity is not known. This sample is drawn from a study of T cells in Graves' hyperthyroidism and ophthalmopathy. Study-level findings and limits: Separation of ophthalmopathy from stable hyperthyroidism was achieved by a 13 V-J model.

The study excluded patients with uncontrolled infection, other autoimmune disease, pregnancy or lactation. RNA transcripts served as the template for amplifying TCR beta CDR3 regions. The study used the HTBI primer set for a first-round RT-PCR of the TCR CDR3. TCRdb recomputed calls from the multiplex PCR reads with MiXCR, one row per CDR3 protein. This table has roughly 650,000 distinct CDR3 sequences, 16% appearing once. The source material was blood. This receptor was taken from a woman aged 40 to 50 with Graves' ophthalmopathy.

CDR3 region: CASSRVEEGTEAFF. Written as DNA, the CDR3 is TGTGCCAGCAGCCGTGTCGAAGAGGGCACTGAAGCTTTCTTT. The chain uses TRBV11-2 and TRBJ1-1; D unclear. V was cut by 5 bases and J by 4 bases, with 14 bases left in between. This CDR3 contains 14 residues. Germline V gives CDR1 SGHAT, CDR2 FQNNGV.